This TCR beta chain was documented in a study of identical twins. This clonotype was picked up many times. Using its own MiXCR run on the 5' RACE reads, TCRdb lists one record per CDR3 protein. Here the sample spans 500,000 to 550,000 distinct CDR3 sequences, around 20% being singletons. CDR1 and CDR2 from the germline V gene are MNHEY and SVGAGI. The V and J ends lost 6 bases and 2 bases respectively, with 4 bases between them. This CDR3 is built from 12 residues. The data were also submitted as part of a second study, on yellow fever vaccine responses in identical twins.

What was sequenced was CD4+ T cells sorted from blood. The sequence was collected from a young woman in good health. V gene TRBV6-5 combines with J gene TRBJ2-2; no firm D call. The CDR3 protein is CASRRNTGELFF. The CDR3 bases are TGTGCCAGCAGACGCAACACCGGGGAGCTGTTTTTT.